This is a list of T cell receptor beta chains from one sample in a study of shared clonotypes between healthy human individuals. Measured with immunoSEQ multiplex PCR; TCRdb has only the in-frame clones, and not every one. The sample lists just over 2,000,000 clones, 85% to 95% seen once, with roughly 0.13% in the top ten. The sequenced sample was naive CD4+ T cells sorted from blood. The receptors come from a man between 18 and 29 years old in good health. Both conserved end residues are part of each CDR3. A D gene is named only where the DNA matches it firmly. Clone size is shown for a subset of rows, as once, few, many or a class of expanded clone.

TRBD1	TRBV19	TRBJ2-2	-	CASSVTGWGTGELFF	TGTGCCAGTAGTGTGACAGGGTGGGGCACCGGGGAGCTGTTTTTT
TRBD1	TRBV6-5	TRBJ2-7	-	CASSRTGEGSEQYF	TGTGCCAGCAGTAGAACAGGGGAAGGGAGCGAGCAGTACTTC
-	TRBV5-1	TRBJ1-1	-	CASSRTPQGNGAEAFF	TGCGCCAGCAGTAGGACCCCACAGGGTAATGGGGCTGAAGCTTTCTTT
-	TRBV11-2	TRBJ1-1	-	CASSLHTEAFF	TGTGCCAGCAGCTTACACACTGAAGCTTTCTTT
-	TRBV6-6	TRBJ1-2	-	CASSTGVSSGYGYTF	TGTGCCAGCAGTACGGGGGTGTCTAGTGGATATGGCTACACCTTC
-	TRBV7-2	TRBJ1-2	-	CASSPTGGYYGYTF	TGTGCCAGCAGCCCTACCGGGGGTTACTATGGCTACACCTTC
-	TRBV18	TRBJ1-6	-	CASSPPAAERNSPLHF	TGTGCCAGCTCACCACCTGCGGCAGAACGAAATTCACCCCTCCACTTT
TRBD2	TRBV2	TRBJ2-1	once	CASSERFLAGGEQFF	TGTGCCAGCAGTGAACGGTTCCTAGCGGGAGGAGAGCAGTTCTTC
TRBD2	TRBV9	TRBJ2-2	-	CASSVAASGHTGELFF	TGTGCCAGCAGCGTAGCGGCTAGCGGTCACACCGGGGAGCTGTTTTTT
-	TRBV4-2	TRBJ1-4	-	CASSQDRGKSGTEKLFF	TGTGCCAGCAGCCAAGATCGGGGTAAAAGTGGGACTGAAAAACTGTTTTTT
TRBD1	TRBV5-1	TRBJ2-1	-	CASSPRDRGREQFF	TGCGCCAGCAGCCCTCGGGACAGGGGGCGTGAGCAGTTCTTC
-	TRBV7-2	TRBJ2-7	once	CASSSLYEQYF	TGTGCCAGCAGTTCCCTCTACGAGCAGTACTTC
-	TRBV9	TRBJ2-2	once	CASSGTALSTGELFF	TGTGCCAGCAGTGGGACCGCCCTGAGCACCGGGGAGCTGTTTTTT